Presented here are 9 T cell receptor beta chains from one specimen sequenced in a study of T cell changes during pregnancy in multiple sclerosis. Assay: immunoSEQ multiplex PCR; the TCRdb copy retains only in-frame clones and omits some. The sample holds under 70,000 clones; roughly nine tenths are singletons and the top ten take approximately 0.49%. Source: CD4+ T cells from peripheral blood mononuclear cells, taken after pregnancy. These receptors came from a female donor in good health, enrolled as a control in a pregnancy study.

This clone was observed a single time. The V gene is TRBV6-5, the J gene TRBJ2-7; 7 bases are shared with TRBD1. J gave up 2 bases and V 7 bases, and 5 bases lay outside the gene matches. The germline V gene encodes CDR1 MNHEY and CDR2 SVGAGI. The CDR3 totals 13 residues. Here the CDR3 reads CASIGTATYEQYF. Written as DNA, the CDR3 is TGTGCCAGCATCGGGACAGCTACCTACGAGCAGTACTTC.

V gene TRBV6-5 combines with J gene TRBJ1-2, with D possibly TRBD1 on 6 matching bases. This CDR3 spans 15 amino acids. CDR1 is MNHEY and CDR2 is SVGAGI in the germline V gene. Trimming shortened V by 5 bases and J by 2 bases, and 15 bases separated the two germline ends. DNA for the CDR3: TGTGCCAGCAGTAACGACAATAGGGGGAACTATGGCTACACCTTC. Residues: CASSNDNRGNYGYTF.

The rearrangement links TRBV27 to TRBJ1-5, with TRBD1 identical over 7 bases. Trimming removed 5 bases from V and 0 bases from J; junction bases left unmatched: 4. This CDR3 comprises 15 residues. Germline V CDR1 and CDR2: MNHEY, SMNVEV (reference sequence). As DNA, the CDR3 is TGTGCCAGCAGTGCGGACAGGTTTAGCAATCAGCCCCAGCATTTT. It specifies CASSADRFSNQPQHF.

This clone turned up a few times. The chain employs TRBV10-3 and TRBJ1-1, with D tentatively TRBD1 (6 bases). Trimming cost V 7 bases and J 0 bases, with 12 bases left between them. This CDR3 is 14 amino acids long. From germline, CDR1 is ENHRY and CDR2 SYGVKD. The CDR3 DNA is TGTGCCATCACTAGGACAGAGATGAACACTGAAGCTTTCTTT. Translated: CAITRTEMNTEAFF.

The chain couples TRBV5-6 to TRBJ2-3, with 15 bases identical to TRBD2. This CDR3 spans 18 amino acids. The germline gives CDR1 SGHDT, CDR2 YYEEEE. V trimming: 2 bases; J trimming: 2 bases; junction bases outside the gene matches: 6. The CDR3 DNA follows: TGTGCCAGCAGCTTCGGACTAGCGGGGGGGCGGGCCACAGATACGCAGTATTTT. This encodes CASSFGLAGGRATDTQYF.

J is TRBJ1-2 and V is TRBV11-3, with 9 positions matching TRBD1. The CDR3 consists of 14 residues. V lost 5 bases and J lost 8; bases outside the gene matches: 9. The germline V gene has CDR1 SGHNT and CDR2 YENEEA. The CDR3 DNA follows: TGTGCCAGCAGCCGGGACAGGGCAGGGCGCGGCTACACCTTC. Translation: CASSRDRAGRGYTF.

The rearrangement links TRBV10-3 to TRBJ1-1, with 7 nucleotides matching TRBD1. This CDR3 has 13 residues. Trimming removed 7 bases from V and 0 bases from J; junction bases left unmatched: 2. Per the germline V gene, CDR1 is ENHRY and CDR2 is SYGVKD. This chain's CDR3 is CAIMGQMNTEAFF. DNA of the CDR3: TGTGCCATCATGGGACAGATGAACACTGAAGCTTTCTTT.

The CDR3 DNA follows: TGTGCCAGCAGTGAAGCGACAGAACTATATGGCTACACCTTC. Its protein product is CASSEATELYGYTF. The V call is TRBV6-1, the J call TRBJ1-2; maybe TRBD1 (5 bases). Germline values: CDR1 MNHNS, CDR2 SASEGT. CDR3 size: 14 residues. With 0 bases removed from V and 5 bases from J, the gap between germline ends came to 10 bases.

This clone is a singleton in its sample. This chain uses TRBV18 with TRBJ2-7; 9 positions match TRBD1. Germline assignment: CDR1 KGHSH and CDR2 LQKENI. The CDR3 runs to 16 residues. V trimming: 4 bases; J trimming: 6 bases; junction bases outside the gene matches: 13. The CDR3 region has the DNA TGTGCCAGCTCACGGGAACAGGGGGCGTTAATGGGCGAGCAGTACTTC. Translating gives CASSREQGALMGEQYF.